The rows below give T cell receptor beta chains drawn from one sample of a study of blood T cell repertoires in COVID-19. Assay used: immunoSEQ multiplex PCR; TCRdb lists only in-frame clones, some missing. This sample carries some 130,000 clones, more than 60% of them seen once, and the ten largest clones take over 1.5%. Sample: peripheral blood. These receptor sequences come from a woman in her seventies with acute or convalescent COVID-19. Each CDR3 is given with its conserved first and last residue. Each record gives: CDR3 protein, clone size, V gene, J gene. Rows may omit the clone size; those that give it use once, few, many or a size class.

CDR3aa: CASSLAGVYGYTF; abundance: NA; v_gene: TRBV13; j_gene: TRBJ1-2
CDR3aa: CSASVGQNTEAFF; abundance: NA; v_gene: TRBV20-1; j_gene: TRBJ1-1
CDR3aa: CASSRHSFPAQAFF; abundance: NA; v_gene: TRBV6-5; j_gene: TRBJ1-1
CDR3aa: CASSRDRAAGYTF; abundance: NA; v_gene: TRBV6-2/TRBV6-3; j_gene: TRBJ1-2
CDR3aa: CASSSGGGQETQYF; abundance: once; v_gene: TRBV5-8; j_gene: TRBJ2-5
CDR3aa: CASSLGTGGRETQYF; abundance: NA; v_gene: TRBV7-6; j_gene: TRBJ2-5
CDR3aa: CASSLGDYGYTF; abundance: NA; v_gene: TRBV11-1; j_gene: TRBJ1-2
CDR3aa: CASSQATTTGQGKQFF; abundance: few; v_gene: TRBV5-1; j_gene: TRBJ2-1
CDR3aa: CACTNRRGNEQFF; abundance: NA; v_gene: TRBV30; j_gene: TRBJ2-1
CDR3aa: CASSLTAGEAPNEKLFF; abundance: many; v_gene: TRBV11-2; j_gene: TRBJ1-4
CDR3aa: CAWSKNIRGRNTEAFF; abundance: once; v_gene: TRBV30; j_gene: TRBJ1-1
CDR3aa: CASSLAGGPAEQYF; abundance: NA; v_gene: TRBV27; j_gene: TRBJ2-7
CDR3aa: CASRLAGEYHEQFF; abundance: once; v_gene: TRBV6-5; j_gene: TRBJ2-1
CDR3aa: CASSGGQFGSNGYTF; abundance: NA; v_gene: TRBV2; j_gene: TRBJ1-2
CDR3aa: CASSQKIRDRGPHGYTF; abundance: NA; v_gene: TRBV4-3; j_gene: TRBJ1-2
CDR3aa: CASRASGANVLTF; abundance: many; v_gene: TRBV7-3; j_gene: TRBJ2-6
CDR3aa: CARSWGTGVTDTQYF; abundance: NA; v_gene: TRBV5-3; j_gene: TRBJ2-3
CDR3aa: CASSLGLAGGPRIEQFF; abundance: NA; v_gene: TRBV6-6; j_gene: TRBJ2-1
CDR3aa: CASSSLLDTQYF; abundance: NA; v_gene: TRBV6-6; j_gene: TRBJ2-3
CDR3aa: CASSRLVLLRGQGNSPLHF; abundance: few; v_gene: TRBV28; j_gene: TRBJ1-6
CDR3aa: CAWRGGDRAQYF; abundance: NA; v_gene: TRBV30; j_gene: TRBJ2-7
CDR3aa: CASSYSQGSNTGELFF; abundance: few; v_gene: TRBV6-5; j_gene: TRBJ2-2
CDR3aa: CASSLATGTSYEQYF; abundance: once; v_gene: TRBV5-1; j_gene: TRBJ2-7
CDR3aa: CASIDSGTGRAEQYF; abundance: NA; v_gene: TRBV28; j_gene: TRBJ2-7
CDR3aa: CSTQEGTEAFF; abundance: NA; v_gene: TRBV29-1; j_gene: TRBJ1-1
CDR3aa: CASSVTGLNTGELFF; abundance: NA; v_gene: TRBV2; j_gene: TRBJ2-2
CDR3aa: CASSLDLTVTTGELFF; abundance: NA; v_gene: TRBV11-2; j_gene: TRBJ2-2
CDR3aa: CASSFRGSGNTIYF; abundance: NA; v_gene: TRBV27; j_gene: TRBJ1-3
CDR3aa: CASSLIARTGGGYEQYF; abundance: few; v_gene: TRBV5-1; j_gene: TRBJ2-7
CDR3aa: CASSLAGAGELFF; abundance: few; v_gene: TRBV11-2; j_gene: TRBJ2-2
CDR3aa: CASSGNQPQHF; abundance: NA; v_gene: TRBV28; j_gene: TRBJ1-5
CDR3aa: CASSLDWRGSEPQHF; abundance: NA; v_gene: TRBV7-2; j_gene: TRBJ1-5
CDR3aa: CASSLALRGGSNTGELFF; abundance: NA; v_gene: TRBV5-1; j_gene: TRBJ2-2
CDR3aa: CASRQIPDRGGTDTQYF; abundance: NA; v_gene: TRBV5-1; j_gene: TRBJ2-3
CDR3aa: CASSQDRGALGGANVLTF; abundance: NA; v_gene: TRBV4-3; j_gene: TRBJ2-6
CDR3aa: CAISESEGRPVDTQYF; abundance: NA; v_gene: TRBV10-3; j_gene: TRBJ2-3